The source of this T cell receptor beta chain is a study of T cells after yellow fever vaccination (dated by TCRdb to the late 2010s). Looking at the study overall: Libraries from fractions with low cell numbers were prepared with the SMART-Seq v4 Ultra Low Input RNA kit. To track T-cell clones before and after primary and booster YFV17D yellow fever vaccination, bulk TCR alpha and beta repertoires were sequenced longitudinally. Blood samples were taken at several timepoints before and after primary and secondary immunization, and bulk PBMC replicates and cell subsets were isolated. The cohort comprised two healthy male donors, one aged 18 to 30 and one aged 30 to 40 years.

General conclusions and limits of the study: Because the study included only two donors, the extent to which the findings can be generalized is limited. A small fraction of clonotypes showed up in both the CD4 and CD8 compartments, probably as a result of convergent recombination. The secondary T-cell response was weaker than the primary response but faster, peaking on day 5 instead of day 15. Most clones expanded after primary vaccination (almost 98% of CD4 and 70% to 90% of CD8) were re-detected after the booster, suggesting that broad memory maintenance occurred. Computational filtering was needed because FACS-sorted repertoires could contain abundant contaminating clonotypes from the bulk population.

TCR cDNA was made using 5'RACE template switching, a step that added a universal primer site and unique molecular identifiers. cDNA synthesis was primed from both the TCR alpha and TCR beta constant segments. Library amplification used two PCR steps, and the second PCR step added sample barcodes and sequencing adapters. Sequencing of libraries was performed on Illumina HiSeq 2500 (2x100 bp) or NovaSeq (2x150 bp). Under the source paper's analysis protocol: Reads were demultiplexed and collapsed into UMI consensus sequences with MIGEC, and V(D)J alignment was performed with MiXCR. Clonotypes responding to the vaccine were identified with edgeR on replicate PBMC samples, with the criteria of FDR below 0.01 and a log2 fold change above 5 up to day 15. Bulk clonotypes were assigned CD4 or CD8 identity according to which sequenced CD4 or CD8 repertoire held them at higher abundance. The raw public reads went through TCRdb reprocessing: fastp at Q25, MiXCR clone calling, in-frame beta chains kept. Every CDR3 protein is listed once, alongside the most common genes and DNA of its rows. TCRdb assigned the V and J calls; the authors' analysis was not used. The sample data list a few hundred thousand distinct CDR3 sequences, and over 5% of these were observed just once. 15% of the sample comes from the top ten.

CDR1 is given as LGHDT and CDR2 as YNNKEL, both from the germline V gene (reference sequence). The germline V end is reduced by 3 bases and the J end by 5 bases; junction bases left unmatched: 6. The CDR3 holds 15 amino acids from the cysteine to the phenylalanine. Of all the DNA, just the CDR3 is kept, 45 bases in frame from base 1. This clonotype was counted at least ten times. It has no known antigen specificity. Base qualities are not at hand, and no much larger clone is one base apart. The treatment or condition label, as the study defines it: live attenuated yellow fever vaccine strain. Two biological replicates of bulk PBMCs were collected at each blood-draw timepoint. PBMCs were isolated from peripheral blood using a standard Ficoll-Paque protocol. TriZol was used to extract RNA from bulk PBMCs, from CD4 and CD8 fractions, and from dextramer-positive and dextramer-negative fractions.

Here the chain combines TRBV3-1 and TRBJ2-1; a stretch of 8 junction bases matches TRBD2. Sequenced here: PBMCs, sampled 5 days after the yellow fever booster vaccination. The sequence was obtained from a young man who received the YFV17D yellow fever vaccine. The DNA sequence is TGTGCCAGCAGCCATCCGGGACTAGTGCACAATGAGCAGTTCTTC. The encoded protein is CASSHPGLVHNEQFF.